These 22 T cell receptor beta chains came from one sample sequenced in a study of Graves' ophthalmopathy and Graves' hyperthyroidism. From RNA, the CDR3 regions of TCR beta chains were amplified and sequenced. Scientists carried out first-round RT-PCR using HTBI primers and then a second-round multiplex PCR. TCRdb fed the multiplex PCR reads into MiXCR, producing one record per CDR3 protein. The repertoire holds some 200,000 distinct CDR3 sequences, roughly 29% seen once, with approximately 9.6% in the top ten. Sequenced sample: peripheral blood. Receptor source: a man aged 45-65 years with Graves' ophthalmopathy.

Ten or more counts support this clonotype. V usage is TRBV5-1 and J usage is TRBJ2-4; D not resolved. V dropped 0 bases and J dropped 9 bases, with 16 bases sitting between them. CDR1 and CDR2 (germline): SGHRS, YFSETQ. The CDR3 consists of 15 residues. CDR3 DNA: TGCGCCAGCAGCTTGGCCGACATCACTCAAGGCATTCAGTACTTC. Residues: CASSLADITQGIQYF. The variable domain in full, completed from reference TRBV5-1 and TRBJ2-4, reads KAGVTQTPRYLIKTRGQQVTLSCSPISGHRSVSWYQQTPGQGLQFLFEYFSETQRNKGNFPGRFSGRQFSNSRSEMNVSTLELGDSALYLCASSLADITQGIQYFGAGTRLSVL.

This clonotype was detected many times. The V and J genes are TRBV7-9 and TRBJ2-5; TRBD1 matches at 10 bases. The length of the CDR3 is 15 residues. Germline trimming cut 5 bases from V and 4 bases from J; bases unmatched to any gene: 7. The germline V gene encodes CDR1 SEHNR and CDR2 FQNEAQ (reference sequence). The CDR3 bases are TGTGCCAGCAGCCCCCCCGACAGGGGGCTAGAGACCCAGTACTTC. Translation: CASSPPDRGLETQYF.

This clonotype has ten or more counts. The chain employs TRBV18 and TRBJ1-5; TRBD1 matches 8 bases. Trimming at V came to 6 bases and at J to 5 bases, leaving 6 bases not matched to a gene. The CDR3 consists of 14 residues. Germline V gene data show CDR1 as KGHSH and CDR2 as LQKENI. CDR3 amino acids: CASSRATGDQPQHF. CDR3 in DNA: TGTGCCAGCTCGCGGGCGACAGGGGATCAGCCCCAGCATTTT.

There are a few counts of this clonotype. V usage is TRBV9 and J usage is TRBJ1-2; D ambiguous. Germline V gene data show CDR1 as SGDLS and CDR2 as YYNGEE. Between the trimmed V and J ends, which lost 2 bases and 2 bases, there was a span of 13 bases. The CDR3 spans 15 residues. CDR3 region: CASSVGKGSNYGYTF. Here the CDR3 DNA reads TGTGCCAGCAGCGTCGGAAAGGGAAGCAACTATGGCTACACCTTC.

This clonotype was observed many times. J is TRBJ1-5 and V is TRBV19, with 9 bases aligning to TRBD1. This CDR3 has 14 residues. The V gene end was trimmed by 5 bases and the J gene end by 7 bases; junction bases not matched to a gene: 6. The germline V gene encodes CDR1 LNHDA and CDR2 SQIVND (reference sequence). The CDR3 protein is CASSPTGGTQPQHF. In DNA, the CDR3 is TGTGCCAGTAGTCCGACAGGGGGGACCCAGCCCCAGCATTTT.

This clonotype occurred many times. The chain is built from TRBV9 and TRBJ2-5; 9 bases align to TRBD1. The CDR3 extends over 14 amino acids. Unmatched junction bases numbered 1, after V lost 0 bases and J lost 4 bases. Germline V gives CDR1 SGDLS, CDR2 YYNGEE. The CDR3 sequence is CASSVATGGETQYF. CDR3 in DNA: TGTGCCAGCAGCGTAGCGACAGGGGGAGAGACCCAGTACTTC.

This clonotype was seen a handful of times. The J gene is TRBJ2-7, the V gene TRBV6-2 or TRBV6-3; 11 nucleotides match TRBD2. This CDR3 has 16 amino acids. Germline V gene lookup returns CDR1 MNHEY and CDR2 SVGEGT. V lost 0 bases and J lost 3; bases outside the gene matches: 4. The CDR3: CASSYSRLAGYYEQYF. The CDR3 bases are TGTGCCAGCAGTTACTCGAGACTAGCGGGATACTACGAGCAGTACTTC.

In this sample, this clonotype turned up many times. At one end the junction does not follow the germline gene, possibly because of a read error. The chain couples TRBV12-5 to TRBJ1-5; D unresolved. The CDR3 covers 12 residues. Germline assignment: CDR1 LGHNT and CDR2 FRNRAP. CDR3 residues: CASGSPSGPQRF. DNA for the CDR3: TGTGCTAGTGGTTCACCCTCCGGGCCCCAGCGTTTT.

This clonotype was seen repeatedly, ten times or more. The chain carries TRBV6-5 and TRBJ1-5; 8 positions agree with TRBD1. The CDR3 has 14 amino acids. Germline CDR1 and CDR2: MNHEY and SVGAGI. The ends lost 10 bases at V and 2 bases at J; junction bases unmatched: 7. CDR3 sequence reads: CATRTGNGNQPQHF. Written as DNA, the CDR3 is TGTGCCACAAGGACAGGGAATGGCAATCAGCCCCAGCATTTT.

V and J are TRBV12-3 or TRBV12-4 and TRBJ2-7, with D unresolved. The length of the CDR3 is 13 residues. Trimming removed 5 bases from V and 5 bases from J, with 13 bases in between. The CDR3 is CASSTPVTNEQYF. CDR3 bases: TGTGCCAGCAGTACTCCGGTCACGAACGAGCAGTACTTC.

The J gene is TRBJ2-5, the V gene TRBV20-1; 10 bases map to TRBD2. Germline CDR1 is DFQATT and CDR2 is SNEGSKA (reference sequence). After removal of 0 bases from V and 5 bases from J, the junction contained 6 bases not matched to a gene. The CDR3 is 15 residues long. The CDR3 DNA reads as TGCAGTGCTAGAGATGCTAGCGGGAGCGTGGAGACCCAGTACTTC. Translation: CSARDASGSVETQYF.

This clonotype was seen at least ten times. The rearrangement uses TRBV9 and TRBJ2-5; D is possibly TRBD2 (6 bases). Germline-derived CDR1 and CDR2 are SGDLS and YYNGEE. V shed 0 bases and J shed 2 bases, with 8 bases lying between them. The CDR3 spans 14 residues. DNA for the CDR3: TGTGCCAGCAGCGTAGGGGGAGGTCAAGAGACCCAGTACTTC. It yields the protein CASSVGGGQETQYF. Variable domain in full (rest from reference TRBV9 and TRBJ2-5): DSGVTQTPKHLITATGQRVTLRCSPRSGDLSVYWYQQSLDQGLQFLIQYYNGEERAKGNILERFSAQQFPDLHSELNLSSLELGDSALYFCASSVGGGQETQYFGPGTRLLVL.

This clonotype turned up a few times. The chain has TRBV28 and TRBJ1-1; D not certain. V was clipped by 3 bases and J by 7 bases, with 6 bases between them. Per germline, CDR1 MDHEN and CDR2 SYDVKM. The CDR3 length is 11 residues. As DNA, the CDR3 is TGTGCCAGCAGTTTGGACTTTGAAGCTTTCTTT. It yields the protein CASSLDFEAFF.

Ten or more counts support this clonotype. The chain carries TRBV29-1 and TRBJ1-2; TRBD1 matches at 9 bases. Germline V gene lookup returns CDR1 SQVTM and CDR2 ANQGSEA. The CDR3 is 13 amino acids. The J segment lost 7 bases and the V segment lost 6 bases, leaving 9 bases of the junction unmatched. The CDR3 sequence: CSVYPGQGFGYTF. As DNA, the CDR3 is TGCAGCGTATATCCAGGACAGGGGTTTGGCTACACCTTC.

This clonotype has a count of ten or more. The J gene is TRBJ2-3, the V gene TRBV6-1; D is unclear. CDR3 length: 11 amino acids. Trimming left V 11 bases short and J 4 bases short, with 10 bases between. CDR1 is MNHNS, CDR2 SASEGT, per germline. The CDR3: CAASRADTQYF. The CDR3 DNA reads TGTGCCGCCTCCCGGGCAGATACGCAGTATTTT.

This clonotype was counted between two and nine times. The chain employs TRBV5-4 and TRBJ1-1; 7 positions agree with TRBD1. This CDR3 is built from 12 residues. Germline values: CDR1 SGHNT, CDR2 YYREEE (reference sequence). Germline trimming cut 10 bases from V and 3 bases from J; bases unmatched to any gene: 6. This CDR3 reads CAARGRDTEAFF. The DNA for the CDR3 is TGTGCCGCCAGGGGGAGGGACACTGAAGCTTTCTTT.

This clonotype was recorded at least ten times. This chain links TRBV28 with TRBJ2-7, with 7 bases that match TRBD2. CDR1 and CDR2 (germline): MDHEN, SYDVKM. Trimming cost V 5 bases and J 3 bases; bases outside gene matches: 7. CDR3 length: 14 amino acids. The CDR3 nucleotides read TGTGCCAGCAGTGGACGCGGGAGAGTCTACGAGCAGTACTTC. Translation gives CASSGRGRVYEQYF.

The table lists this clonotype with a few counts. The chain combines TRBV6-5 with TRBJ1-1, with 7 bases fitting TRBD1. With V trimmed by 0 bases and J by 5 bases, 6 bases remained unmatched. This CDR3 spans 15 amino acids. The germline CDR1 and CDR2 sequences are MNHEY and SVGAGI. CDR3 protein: CASSYSRGGRTEAFF. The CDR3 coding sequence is TGTGCCAGCAGTTACTCCAGGGGGGGCCGGACTGAAGCTTTCTTT.

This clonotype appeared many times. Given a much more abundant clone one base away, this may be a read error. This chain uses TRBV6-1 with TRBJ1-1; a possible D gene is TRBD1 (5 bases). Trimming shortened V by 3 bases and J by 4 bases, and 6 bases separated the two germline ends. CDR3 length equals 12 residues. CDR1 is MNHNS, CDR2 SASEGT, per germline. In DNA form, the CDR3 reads TGTGCCAGCAGTGACAGGGTCACTGAAGCTTTCTTT. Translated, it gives CASSDRVTEAFF.

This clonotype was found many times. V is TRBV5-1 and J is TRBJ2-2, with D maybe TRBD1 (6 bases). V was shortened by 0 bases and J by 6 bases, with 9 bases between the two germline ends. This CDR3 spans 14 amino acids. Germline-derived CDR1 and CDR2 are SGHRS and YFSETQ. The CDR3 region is CASSLEDSPGELFF. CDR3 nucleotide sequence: TGCGCCAGCAGCTTGGAGGACAGCCCCGGGGAGCTGTTTTTT.

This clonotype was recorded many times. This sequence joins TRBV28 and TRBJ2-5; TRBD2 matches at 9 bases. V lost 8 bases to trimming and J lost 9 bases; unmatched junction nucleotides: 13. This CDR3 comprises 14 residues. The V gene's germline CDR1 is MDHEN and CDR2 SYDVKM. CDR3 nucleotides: TGTGCCAGCTCGCGCAGGGGCGGGGGGGAGGCCCAGTACTTC. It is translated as CASSRRGGGEAQYF. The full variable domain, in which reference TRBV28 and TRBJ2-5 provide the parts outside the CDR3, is DVKVTQSSRYLVKRTGEKVFLECVQDMDHENMFWYRQDPGLGLRLIYFSYDVKMKEKGDIPEGYSVSREKKERFSLILESASTNQTSMYLCASSRRGGGEAQYFGPGTRLLVL.

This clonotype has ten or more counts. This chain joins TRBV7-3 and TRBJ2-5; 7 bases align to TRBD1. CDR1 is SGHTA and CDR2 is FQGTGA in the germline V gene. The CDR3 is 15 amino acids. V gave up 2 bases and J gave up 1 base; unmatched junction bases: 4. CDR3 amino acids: CASSLQGQVQETQYF. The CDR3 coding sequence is TGTGCCAGCAGCTTACAAGGACAGGTCCAAGAGACCCAGTACTTC. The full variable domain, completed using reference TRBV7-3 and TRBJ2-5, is GAGVSQTPSNKVTEKGKYVELRCDPISGHTALYWYRQSLGQGPEFLIYFQGTGAADDSGLPNDRFFAVRPEGSVSTLKIQRTERGDSAVYLCASSLQGQVQETQYFGPGTRLLVL.